What follows are 19 T cell receptor beta chains derived from one specimen sequenced in a study of T cell responses to AZD1222 COVID-19 vaccine. TCRdb's copy holds only in-frame clones and misses some; the assay was immunoSEQ multiplex PCR. This sample yields roughly 100,000 clones, of which over 80% are seen a single time; 20% to 25% belongs to the top ten. Here the sequenced sample was peripheral blood, taken on day 0 of AZD1222 vaccination. These receptors all stem from an adult in good health.

CDR3 protein: CASSFSSLGSNYGYTF. For the CDR3, the DNA is TGTGCCAGCAGCTTTTCTTCTCTAGGGTCTAACTATGGCTACACCTTC. V is TRBV7-8 and J is TRBJ1-2, with D uncertain. Germline CDR1 SGHVS, CDR2 FQNEAQ. V was trimmed by 3 bases and J by 0 bases, leaving 14 bases between them. The CDR3 loop spans 16 amino acids.

The chain employs TRBV5-1 and TRBJ2-3, with TRBD1 matching over 7 bases. The CDR3 spans 16 residues. In germline, CDR1 is SGHRS, CDR2 YFSETQ. With V trimmed by 4 bases and J by 3 bases, 11 bases remained unmatched. CDR3 nucleotides: TGCGCCAGCAGCCCTTCCGGACAGGTAGGAACAGATACGCAGTATTTT. This translates into CASSPSGQVGTDTQYF.

The rearrangement uses TRBV3-1 (or the pseudogene TRBV3-2) and TRBJ2-1; D gene uncertain. The germline gives CDR1 LGHDT, CDR2 YNNKEL (reference sequence). The CDR3 runs 13 residues. Trimming stripped 1 base from V and 7 bases from J, with 8 bases between. The CDR3 loop reads CASSQGYRNEQFF. The CDR3 DNA is TGTGCCAGCAGCCAAGGGTACAGAAATGAGCAGTTCTTC.

Of note for this clone: Being one base from a much bigger clone, this may be a read error. The rearrangement joins TRBV12-3 or TRBV12-4 to TRBJ2-5; the D gene is possibly TRBD1 (5 bases). The germline V and J ends were trimmed by 6 bases and 7 bases, with 9 bases remaining between them. CDR3 size: 11 residues. CDR3: CASSPQGTQYF. CDR3 DNA sequence: TGTGCCAGCAGCCCCCAGGGGACCCAGTACTTC.

With respect to this clone: One end of the junction is discordant with germline, which a read error may explain. The chain uses TRBV3-1 (or the pseudogene TRBV3-2) and TRBJ2-7; D is ambiguous. This CDR3 contains 16 residues. Per germline, CDR1 LGHDT and CDR2 YNNKEL (reference sequence). CDR3 sequence: CASATALPPISNEQYF. CDR3 DNA sequence: TGTGCCAGCGCCACAGCTCTCCCTCCGATCTCCAACGAGCAGTACTTC.

Worth noting for this clone: The sample carries other DNA sequences with the same CDR3. This sequence joins TRBV28 and TRBJ2-7; 12 bases fit TRBD2. From germline, CDR1 is MDHEN and CDR2 SYDVKM. The CDR3 runs 15 residues. With 6 bases clipped from V and 0 bases from J, the junction kept 3 bases outside the gene matches. In DNA form, the CDR3 reads TGTGCCAGCAGCCCGGGACTAGCGGGCTCCTACGAGCAGTACTTC. This translates into CASSPGLAGSYEQYF. Complete variable domain (other parts from reference TRBV28 and TRBJ2-7): DVKVTQSSRYLVKRTGEKVFLECVQDMDHENMFWYRQDPGLGLRLIYFSYDVKMKEKGDIPEGYSVSREKKERFSLILESASTNQTSMYLCASSPGLAGSYEQYFGPGTRLTVT.

The V and J genes are TRBV6-2 or TRBV6-3 and TRBJ2-3; tentatively, D is TRBD1 (5 bases). This CDR3 is 15 amino acids long. The germline V and J ends were trimmed by 0 bases and 9 bases, with 16 bases remaining between them. Germline CDR1 is MNHEY and CDR2 is SVGEGT. The CDR3 sequence is CASSYSSQGSETQYF. The CDR3 bases are TGTGCCAGCAGTTACTCGAGCCAGGGAAGCGAGACGCAGTATTTT.

This chain uses TRBV9 with TRBJ2-7; D gene unclear. Germline CDR1 is SGDLS and CDR2 is YYNGEE. Trimming cost V 0 bases and J 5 bases, with 9 bases left between them. This CDR3 spans 13 amino acids. The CDR3 region is CASSVAGLDEQYF. The CDR3 DNA sequence: TGTGCCAGCAGCGTAGCTGGGCTGGACGAGCAGTACTTC.

V usage is TRBV7-2 and J usage is TRBJ2-1; 8 bases fit TRBD1. Losses at the gene ends were 8 bases for V and 11 bases for J; bases not matched to a gene: 14. The CDR3 sequence is 14 residues long. Germline CDR1 SGHTA, CDR2 FQGNSA. Written as DNA, the CDR3 is TGTGCCAGCCGAGGGACAGGCGGGGCGAATAAGCAGTTCTTC. Protein: CASRGTGGANKQFF.

The chain joins TRBV7-2 to TRBJ1-1; D may be TRBD1 (6 bases). The CDR3 runs 13 residues. Per germline, CDR1 SGHTA and CDR2 FQGNSA. Trimming took 5 bases from V and 5 from J, leaving 12 bases between them. CDR3 DNA sequence: TGTGCCAGCAGCCTCCAAGGGGGGACTGAAGCTTTCTTT. It specifies CASSLQGGTEAFF.

The genes are TRBV2 and TRBJ1-2; 10 bases are shared with TRBD1. The junction had 6 bases not matched to a gene; V was cut back by 4 bases and J by 4 bases. This CDR3 has 15 residues. CDR1 and CDR2 from the germline V gene are SNHLY and FYNNEI. The DNA of the CDR3 is TGTGCCAGCAGTGTAGACAGGGGGCGGGGCTATGGCTACACCTTC. It translates to CASSVDRGRGYGYTF.

This chain's CDR3 is CASSLQGVIGGNQPQHF. The CDR3 DNA sequence: TGTGCCAGCTCACTGCAGGGGGTAATCGGGGGCAATCAGCCCCAGCATTTT. The chain couples TRBV18 to TRBJ1-5; TRBD1 aligns across 7 bases. The CDR3 contains 17 residues. Trimming cost V 4 bases and J 2 bases; bases outside gene matches: 11. Germline loops: CDR1 KGHSH, CDR2 LQKENI.

This chain connects TRBV5-5 to TRBJ1-1, with D unresolved. The V gene lost 4 bases and the J gene lost 7 bases, with 11 bases spanning the gap. Germline V lookup: CDR1 SGHKS, CDR2 YYEKEE (reference sequence). The CDR3 runs 12 residues. The CDR3, as DNA: TGTGCCAGCAGCCGTGGGGAGATTGAAGCTTTCTTT. It yields the protein CASSRGEIEAFF.

This clone was seen a single time. The rearrangement links TRBV28 to TRBJ1-4; D might be TRBD1 (5 bases). V gave up 3 bases and J gave up 0 bases, with 11 bases separating them. The V gene's germline CDR1 is MDHEN and CDR2 SYDVKM. This CDR3 contains 16 residues. The CDR3 DNA reads as TGTGCCAGCAGTTTGAGGGGCGCCGCAACTAATGAAAAACTGTTTTTT. This translates into CASSLRGAATNEKLFF.

This chain links TRBV19 with TRBJ1-2, with TRBD1 matching 8 bases. Germline loops: CDR1 LNHDA, CDR2 SQIVND (reference sequence). V was pared by 7 bases and J by 7 bases, with 11 bases of the junction left unmatched. The CDR3 is 14 amino acids. The DNA of the CDR3 is TGTGCCAGTATAACGACAGGGGCCGCCGGTGGCTACACCTTC. Encoded protein: CASITTGAAGGYTF. Supplemented by reference TRBV19 and TRBJ1-2, the full variable domain reads DGGITQSPKYLFRKEGQNVTLSCEQNLNHDAMYWYRQDPGQGLRLIYYSQIVNDFQKGDIAEGYSVSREKKESFPLTVTSAQKNPTAFYLCASITTGAAGGYTFGSGTRLTVV.

CDR3 protein: CASSQEGRVSYEQYF. In DNA form, the CDR3 reads TGTGCCAGCAGCCAAGAAGGAAGGGTCTCCTACGAGCAGTACTTC. V gene TRBV14 combines with J gene TRBJ2-7, with no clear D. The CDR3 loop spans 15 amino acids. Trimming left V 0 bases short and J 0 bases short, with 9 bases between. The germline V gene has CDR1 SGHDN and CDR2 FVKESK.

The chain uses TRBV6-5 and TRBJ2-3, with 7 bases that match TRBD1. After removal of 9 bases from V and 4 bases from J, the junction contained 4 bases not matched to a gene. The length of the CDR3 is 12 residues. CDR1 is MNHEY, CDR2 SVGAGI, per germline. CDR3 in DNA: TGTGCCAGTTTAACAGGGGCAGATACGCAGTATTTT. This encodes CASLTGADTQYF.

V gene TRBV6-4 combines with J gene TRBJ2-3, with 8 bases lining up with TRBD2. The V gene end was trimmed by 0 bases and the J gene end by 4 bases; junction bases not matched to a gene: 3. Per the germline V gene, CDR1 is MRHNA and CDR2 is SNTAGT. The CDR3 consists of 15 residues. The chain's CDR3 is CASSDSRGGPDTQYF. CDR3 nucleotide sequence: TGTGCCAGCAGTGACTCTCGGGGGGGCCCAGATACGCAGTATTTT.

The chain links TRBV6-4 to TRBJ1-2; 7 positions match TRBD1. The V and J ends lost 6 bases and 2 bases, in that order; junction bases with no gene match: 6. Germline V gene data show CDR1 as MRHNA and CDR2 as SNTAGT. The CDR3 contains 14 residues. Written as DNA, the CDR3 is TGTGCCAGCAGCGCCGGGACAGACAACTATGGCTACACCTTC. Translation: CASSAGTDNYGYTF.